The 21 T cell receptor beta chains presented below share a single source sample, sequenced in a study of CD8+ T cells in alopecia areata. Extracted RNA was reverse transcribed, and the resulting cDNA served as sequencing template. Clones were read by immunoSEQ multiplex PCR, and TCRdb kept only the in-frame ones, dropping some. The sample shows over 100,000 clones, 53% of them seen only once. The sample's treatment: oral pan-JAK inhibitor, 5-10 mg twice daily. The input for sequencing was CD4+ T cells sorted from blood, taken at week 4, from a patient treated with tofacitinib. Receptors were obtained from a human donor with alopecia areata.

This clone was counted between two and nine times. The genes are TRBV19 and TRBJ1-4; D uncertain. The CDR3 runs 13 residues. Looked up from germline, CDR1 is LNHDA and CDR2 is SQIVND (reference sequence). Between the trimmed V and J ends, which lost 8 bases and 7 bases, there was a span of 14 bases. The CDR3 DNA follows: TGTGCCAGTCAAGGACCTTGGCGTGAAAAACTGTTTTTT. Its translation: CASQGPWREKLFF.

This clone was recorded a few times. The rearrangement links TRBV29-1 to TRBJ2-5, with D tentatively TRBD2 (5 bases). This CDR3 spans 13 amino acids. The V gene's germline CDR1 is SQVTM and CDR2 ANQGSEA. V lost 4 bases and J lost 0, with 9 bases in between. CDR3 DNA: TGCAGCGTTGTACCGGGAAACCAAGAGACCCAGTACTTC. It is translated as CSVVPGNQETQYF.

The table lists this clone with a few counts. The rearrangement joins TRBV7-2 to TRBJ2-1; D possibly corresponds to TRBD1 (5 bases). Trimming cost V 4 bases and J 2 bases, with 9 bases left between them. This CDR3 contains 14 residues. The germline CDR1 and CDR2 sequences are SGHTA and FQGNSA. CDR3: CASSSQGPYNEQFF. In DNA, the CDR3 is TGTGCCAGCAGCTCGCAGGGCCCCTACAATGAGCAGTTCTTC.

In DNA form, the CDR3 reads TGTGCCTGGAGTCGAGCTAGACCTTCACCCCTCCACTTT. This translates into CAWSRARPSPLHF. The chain recombines TRBV30 with TRBJ1-6; D remains ambiguous. Germline V gene sequence: CDR1 GTSNPN, CDR2 SVGIG (reference sequence). Trimming left V 2 bases short and J 9 bases short, with 11 bases between. The CDR3 runs 13 residues.

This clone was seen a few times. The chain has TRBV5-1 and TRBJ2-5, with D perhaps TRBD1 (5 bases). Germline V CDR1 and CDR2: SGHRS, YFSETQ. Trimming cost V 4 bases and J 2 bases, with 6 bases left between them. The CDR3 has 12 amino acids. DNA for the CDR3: TGCGCCAGCAGCACAGGTCAAGAGACCCAGTACTTC. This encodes CASSTGQETQYF.

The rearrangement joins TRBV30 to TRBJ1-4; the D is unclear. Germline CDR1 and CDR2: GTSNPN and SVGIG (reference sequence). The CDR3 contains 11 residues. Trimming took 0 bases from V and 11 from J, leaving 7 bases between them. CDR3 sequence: CAWSVFGKLFF. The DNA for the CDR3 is TGTGCCTGGAGTGTGTTTGGGAAACTGTTTTTT. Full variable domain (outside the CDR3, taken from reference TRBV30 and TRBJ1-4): SQTIHQWPATLVQPVGSPLSLECTVEGTSNPNLYWYRQAAGRGLQLLFYSVGIGQISSEVPQNLSASRPQDRQFILSSKKLLLSDSGFYLCAWSVFGKLFFGSGTQLSVL.

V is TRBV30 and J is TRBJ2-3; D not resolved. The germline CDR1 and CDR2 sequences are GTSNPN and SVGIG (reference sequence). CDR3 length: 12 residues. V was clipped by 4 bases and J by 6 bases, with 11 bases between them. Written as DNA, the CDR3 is TGTGCCTGGACCTTTAGTCTCGATACGCAGTATTTT. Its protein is CAWTFSLDTQYF.

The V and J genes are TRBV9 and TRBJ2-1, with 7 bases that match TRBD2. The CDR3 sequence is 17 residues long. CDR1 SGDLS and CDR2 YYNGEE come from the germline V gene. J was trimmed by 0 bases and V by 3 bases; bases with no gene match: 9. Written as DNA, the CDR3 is TGTGCCAGCAGCGAGCCGATGGGCGGGAGCTCCTACAATGAGCAGTTCTTC. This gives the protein CASSEPMGGSSYNEQFF.

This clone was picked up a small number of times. The CDR3 nucleotides are TGTGCCAGTAGTATTCACCAGGCCGGAGGCTACACCTTC. It is translated as CASSIHQAGGYTF. The genes are TRBV19 and TRBJ1-2; D is unclear. Germline-derived CDR1 and CDR2 are LNHDA and SQIVND (reference sequence). The length of the CDR3 is 13 residues. The germline V and J ends were trimmed by 3 bases and 8 bases, with 13 bases remaining between them.

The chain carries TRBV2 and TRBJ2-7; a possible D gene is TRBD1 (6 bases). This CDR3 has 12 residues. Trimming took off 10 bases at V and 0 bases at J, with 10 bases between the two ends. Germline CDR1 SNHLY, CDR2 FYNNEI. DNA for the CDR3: TGTGCCAACGCAGGGGACTCCTACGAGCAGTACTTC. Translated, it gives CANAGDSYEQYF.

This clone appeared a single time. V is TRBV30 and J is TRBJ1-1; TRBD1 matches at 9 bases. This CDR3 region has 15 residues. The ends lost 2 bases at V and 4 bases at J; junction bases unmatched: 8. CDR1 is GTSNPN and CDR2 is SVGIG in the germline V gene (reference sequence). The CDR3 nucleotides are TGTGCCTGGAGTTCAAGGACAGGGGTGGGCACTGAAGCTTTCTTT. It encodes CAWSSRTGVGTEAFF.

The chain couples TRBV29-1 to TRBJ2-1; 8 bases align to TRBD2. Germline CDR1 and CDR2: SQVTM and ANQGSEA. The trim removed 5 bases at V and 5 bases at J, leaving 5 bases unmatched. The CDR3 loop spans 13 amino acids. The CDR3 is CSVFTSGNNEQFF. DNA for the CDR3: TGCAGCGTTTTCACTAGCGGCAACAATGAGCAGTTCTTC.

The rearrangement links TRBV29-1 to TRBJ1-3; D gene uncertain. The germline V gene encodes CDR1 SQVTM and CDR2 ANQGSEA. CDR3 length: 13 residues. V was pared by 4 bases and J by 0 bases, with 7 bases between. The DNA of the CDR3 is TGCAGCGTTGTCAAAAACTCTGGAAACACCATATATTTT. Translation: CSVVKNSGNTIYF.

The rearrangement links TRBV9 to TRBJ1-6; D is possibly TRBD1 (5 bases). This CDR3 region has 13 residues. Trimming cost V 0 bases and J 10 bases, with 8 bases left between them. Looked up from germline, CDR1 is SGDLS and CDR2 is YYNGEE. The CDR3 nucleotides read TGTGCCAGCAGCGTAGATGCAGGGTCACCCCTCCACTTT. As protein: CASSVDAGSPLHF.

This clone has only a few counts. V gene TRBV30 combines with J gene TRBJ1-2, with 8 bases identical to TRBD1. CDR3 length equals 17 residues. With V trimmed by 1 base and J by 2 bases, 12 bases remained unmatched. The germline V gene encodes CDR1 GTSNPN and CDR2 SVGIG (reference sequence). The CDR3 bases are TGTGCCTGGAGTGCCCACAACCTCCCAGGGGGCAACTATGGCTACACCTTC. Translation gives CAWSAHNLPGGNYGYTF.

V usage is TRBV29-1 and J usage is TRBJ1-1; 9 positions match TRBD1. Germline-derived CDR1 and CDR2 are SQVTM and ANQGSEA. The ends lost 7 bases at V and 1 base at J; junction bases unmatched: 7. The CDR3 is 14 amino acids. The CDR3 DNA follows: TGCAGCGCCAGAGACAGGGGGAAGAACACTGAAGCTTTCTTT. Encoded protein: CSARDRGKNTEAFF.

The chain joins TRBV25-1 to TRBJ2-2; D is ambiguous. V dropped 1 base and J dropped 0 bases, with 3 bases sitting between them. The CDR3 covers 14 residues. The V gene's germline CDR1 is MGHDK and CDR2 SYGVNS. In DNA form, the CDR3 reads TGTGCCAGCAGTGAATTCACGAACACCGGGGAGCTGTTTTTT. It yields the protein CASSEFTNTGELFF.

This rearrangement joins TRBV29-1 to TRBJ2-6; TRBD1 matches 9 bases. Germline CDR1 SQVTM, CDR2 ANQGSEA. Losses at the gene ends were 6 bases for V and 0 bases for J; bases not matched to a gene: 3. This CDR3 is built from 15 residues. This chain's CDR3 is CSVSGQGSGANVLTF. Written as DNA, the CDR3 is TGCAGCGTATCGGGACAGGGCTCTGGGGCCAACGTCCTGACTTTC.

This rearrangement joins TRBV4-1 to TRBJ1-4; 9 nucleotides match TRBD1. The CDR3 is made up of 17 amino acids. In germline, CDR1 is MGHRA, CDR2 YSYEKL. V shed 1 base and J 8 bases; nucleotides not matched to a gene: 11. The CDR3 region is CASSQVSQGTGREKLFF. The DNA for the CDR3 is TGCGCCAGCAGCCAAGTCTCACAAGGGACAGGGAGAGAAAAACTGTTTTTT.

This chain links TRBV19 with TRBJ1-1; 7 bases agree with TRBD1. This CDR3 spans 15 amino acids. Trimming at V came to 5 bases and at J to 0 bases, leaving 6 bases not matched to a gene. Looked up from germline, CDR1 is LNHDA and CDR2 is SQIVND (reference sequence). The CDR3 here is CASSDPGTVNTEAFF. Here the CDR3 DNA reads TGTGCCAGTAGTGATCCCGGGACAGTGAACACTGAAGCTTTCTTT. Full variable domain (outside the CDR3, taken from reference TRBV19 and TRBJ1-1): DGGITQSPKYLFRKEGQNVTLSCEQNLNHDAMYWYRQDPGQGLRLIYYSQIVNDFQKGDIAEGYSVSREKKESFPLTVTSAQKNPTAFYLCASSDPGTVNTEAFFGQGTRLTVV.

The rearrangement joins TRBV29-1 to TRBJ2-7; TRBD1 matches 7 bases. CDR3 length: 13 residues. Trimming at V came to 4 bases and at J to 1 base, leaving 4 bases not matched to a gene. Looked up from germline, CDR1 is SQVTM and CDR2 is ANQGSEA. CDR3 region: CSVAGTVSYEQYF. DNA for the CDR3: TGCAGCGTTGCCGGGACAGTGTCCTACGAGCAGTACTTC.